This TCR beta chain originates from a study of blood T cells in healthy people across ages. Findings and caveats of the study: Researchers report that TCR beta diversity correlated strongly with naive T cell percentage.

They isolated at least 6 million PBMCs from each sample. Primers used in a second PCR of about 7 to 12 cycles were a sample-barcoded 5' primer and a J-beta primer mix. Each cDNA molecule, via a template-switch adaptor with 12 random nucleotides, was tagged. Every sample gave at least 3 million paired-end reads containing CDR3. MiXCR, run by TCRdb on the 5' RACE reads, gives a single entry per CDR3 protein. The data hold over a million distinct CDR3 sequences, with approximately 43% observed a single time. This clonotype was counted ten times or more. Antigen specificity is unknown. Sequencing was carried out using blood. This sequence was found in a young woman in good health.

The CDR3 region has the DNA TGTGCCAGCAGCTCCTCGACATATACGCAGTATTTT. It translates to CASSSSTYTQYF. This chain joins TRBV7-2 and TRBJ2-3, with unresolved D. Per the germline V gene, CDR1 is SGHTA and CDR2 is FQGNSA. Trimming left V 4 bases short and J 7 bases short, with 9 bases between. This CDR3 is 12 amino acids long.